This T cell receptor beta chain was recorded in a study of T cell repertoires in cytomegalovirus infection. Study-wide background: Used in the study were CMV epitopes, some recently identified and HLA-C-restricted, others well-studied and HLA-B-restricted.

On this clonotype: Its antigen is as yet unknown.

TCRdb recomputed calls from the reads with MiXCR, one row per CDR3 protein. The table records 110,000 or so distinct CDR3 sequences, around 31% of them present only once. Germline lookup yields CDR1 MGHDK and CDR2 SYGVNS. This CDR3 has 13 residues. V was clipped by 5 bases and J by 0 bases, with 8 bases between them. The TCR was taken from a human donor in good health (CMV status not recorded). Some clones in this sample may be carry-over from other donors' samples. Sequenced material: CD8+ T cells from cultured PBMCs, taken from culture after CMV antigen stimulation. The chain combines TRBV25-1 with TRBJ2-7, with D uncertain. The CDR3 spells CASSTWSSYEQYF. The CDR3 nucleotides read TGTGCCAGCAGTACATGGAGCTCCTACGAGCAGTACTTC.